This entry lists 4 T cell receptor beta chains sequenced from one sample in a study of T cell repertoires in cytomegalovirus infection. TCRdb ran MiXCR on the reads and lists one entry per CDR3 protein. This sample carries 100,000 to 150,000 distinct CDR3 sequences, under 30% of them seen once, and the ten largest clones take almost 35%. No antigen is known for these receptors. Source material: PBMCs, sequenced either directly or after in vitro stimulation (not recorded which). The receptors were sampled from a human donor in good health (CMV status not recorded). Some clones in this sample may be carry-over from other donors' samples.

The rearrangement links TRBV29-1 to TRBJ1-1; D unresolved. This CDR3 spans 12 amino acids. The V gene lost 3 bases and the J gene lost 0 bases, with 5 bases spanning the gap. Germline values: CDR1 SQVTM, CDR2 ANQGSEA. The CDR3 DNA sequence: TGCAGCGTTGACTTCATGAACACTGAAGCTTTCTTT. Its translation: CSVDFMNTEAFF.

The V and J genes are TRBV14 and TRBJ2-3; D is perhaps TRBD2 (6 bases). The germline V gene encodes CDR1 SGHDN and CDR2 FVKESK. V was trimmed by 4 bases and J by 0 bases, leaving 17 bases between them. The CDR3 sequence is 17 residues long. The CDR3 loop is CASSRRDSRISTDTQYF. Written as DNA, the CDR3 is TGTGCCAGCAGCCGCCGGGACTCCAGGATCAGCACAGATACGCAGTATTTT.

The rearrangement links TRBV11-2 to TRBJ2-5; D is ambiguous. CDR3 length: 15 amino acids. The V and J ends lost 5 bases and 5 bases respectively, with 18 bases between them. CDR1 is SGHAT and CDR2 is FQNNGV in the germline V gene. CDR3 in amino acids: CASSLTPPLLETQYF. The DNA for the CDR3 is TGTGCCAGCAGCCTAACCCCCCCCCTTCTGGAGACCCAGTACTTC.

This chain uses TRBV7-2 with TRBJ1-6, with D perhaps TRBD1 (6 bases). The CDR3 consists of 15 residues. Germline V gene lookup returns CDR1 SGHTA and CDR2 FQGNSA. Trimming left V 1 base short and J 7 bases short, with 11 bases between. Here the CDR3 DNA reads TGTGCCAGCAGCTTAGAGCAGGGGAGGAATTCACCCCTCCACTTT. It specifies CASSLEQGRNSPLHF.